The rows below give T cell receptor beta chains drawn from one sample of a study of lymphopenia after photon versus proton radiotherapy. Data came from immunoSEQ multiplex PCR; TCRdb stores just in-frame clones and leaves some out. Of tens of thousands of clones detected, roughly 83% appear once; the ten largest clones hold around 2%. Sample: peripheral blood, taken from a patient treated with proton-based radiotherapy. Receptors were obtained from a man aged 55-75 years with pancreatic cancer. Each CDR3 is given with its conserved first and last residue. Each record gives: CDR3 DNA, CDR3 protein, clone size, J gene, D gene, V gene. A D gene is named only where the DNA matches it firmly. Clone size is shown for a subset of rows, as once, few, many or a class of expanded clone.

CDR3nt: TGTGCCAGTAGGAAGACAGGGGCGTCGTTTGAGCAGTACTTC
CDR3aa: CASRKTGASFEQYF
abundance: NA
j_gene: TRBJ2-7
d_gene: TRBD1
v_gene: TRBV19

CDR3nt: TGTGCCAGCAGCCCACGGACGACGGCATACAATGAGCAGTTCTTC
CDR3aa: CASSPRTTAYNEQFF
abundance: NA
j_gene: TRBJ2-1
d_gene: NA
v_gene: TRBV7-8

CDR3nt: TGCGCCAGCAGTCTCCTACCGGGACCCTCCTACAATGAGCAGTTCTTC
CDR3aa: CASSLLPGPSYNEQFF
abundance: NA
j_gene: TRBJ2-1
d_gene: NA
v_gene: TRBV23-1

CDR3nt: TGCGCCAGCAGCCAAGCCGTCCCCACTTCGGGCGAGCAGTACTTC
CDR3aa: CASSQAVPTSGEQYF
abundance: NA
j_gene: TRBJ2-7
d_gene: NA
v_gene: TRBV4-3

CDR3nt: TGTGCCAGTACCCGACGGGGTCACGGGACAGACTACAATCAGCCCCAGCATTTT
CDR3aa: CASTRRGHGTDYNQPQHF
abundance: NA
j_gene: TRBJ1-5
d_gene: TRBD1
v_gene: TRBV19

CDR3nt: TGTGCCAGCAGCTTAGGCCGGTCGGGCCAAGAGACCCAGTACTTC
CDR3aa: CASSLGRSGQETQYF
abundance: once
j_gene: TRBJ2-5
d_gene: NA
v_gene: TRBV11-2

CDR3nt: TGTGCCACCGCGGGGATGAACACTGAAGCTTTCTTT
CDR3aa: CATAGMNTEAFF
abundance: NA
j_gene: TRBJ1-1
d_gene: NA
v_gene: TRBV25-1

CDR3nt: TGTGCCAGCTCTAAAGGGCCCAGGGCGGGCAATCAGCCCCAGCATTTT
CDR3aa: CASSKGPRAGNQPQHF
abundance: NA
j_gene: TRBJ1-5
d_gene: NA
v_gene: TRBV28

CDR3nt: TGTGCCAGCAGGGTTAACTATGGCTACACCTTC
CDR3aa: CASRVNYGYTF
abundance: NA
j_gene: TRBJ1-2
d_gene: NA
v_gene: TRBV2

CDR3nt: TGTGCCAGCAGATGGGACAGGGGTTATAGCAATCAGCCCCAGCATTTT
CDR3aa: CASRWDRGYSNQPQHF
abundance: NA
j_gene: TRBJ1-5
d_gene: TRBD1
v_gene: TRBV2

CDR3nt: TGTGCCAGCAGCTTCAGGGGGGCGGGGAACACTGAAGCTTTCTTT
CDR3aa: CASSFRGAGNTEAFF
abundance: NA
j_gene: TRBJ1-1
d_gene: TRBD1
v_gene: TRBV11-2

CDR3nt: TGTGCCTGGAGTGTAACGTTAAGGGCAGGGGAGTTCTTC
CDR3aa: CAWSVTLRAGEFF
abundance: NA
j_gene: TRBJ2-1
d_gene: NA
v_gene: TRBV30

CDR3nt: TGTGCCAGCAGCGCAACCGGGACAGGTCCCTACGAGCAGTACTTC
CDR3aa: CASSATGTGPYEQYF
abundance: NA
j_gene: TRBJ2-7
d_gene: TRBD1
v_gene: TRBV9

CDR3nt: TGTGCCAGCAGTTATTCTTCCCCAGAGACTAATGAAAAACTGTTTTTT
CDR3aa: CASSYSSPETNEKLFF
abundance: NA
j_gene: TRBJ1-4
d_gene: NA
v_gene: TRBV6-6

CDR3nt: TGCGCCAGCAGTGCTCTTGCTAGCGGGAGGAACAATGAGCAGTTCTTC
CDR3aa: CASSALASGRNNEQFF
abundance: few
j_gene: TRBJ2-1
d_gene: TRBD2
v_gene: TRBV10-1

CDR3nt: TGTGCCAGCAGTGAATCGGGACAGATTAACACCGGGGAGCTGTTTTTT
CDR3aa: CASSESGQINTGELFF
abundance: NA
j_gene: TRBJ2-2
d_gene: TRBD1
v_gene: TRBV6-1

CDR3nt: TGCAGCGTTGATGAGGGCTATGGCTACACCTTC
CDR3aa: CSVDEGYGYTF
abundance: NA
j_gene: TRBJ1-2
d_gene: NA
v_gene: TRBV29-1

CDR3nt: TGTGCCAGCAGTGAAAACCTTTACGAGCAGTACTTC
CDR3aa: CASSENLYEQYF
abundance: NA
j_gene: TRBJ2-7
d_gene: NA
v_gene: TRBV6-1

CDR3nt: TGTGCCAGCAGCCCTACAGGGGGGCGGGAGGGAAAGGATGAGCAGTTCTTC
CDR3aa: CASSPTGGREGKDEQFF
abundance: NA
j_gene: TRBJ2-1
d_gene: NA
v_gene: TRBV5-5

CDR3nt: TGTGCCAGCAGCGTAGGACCGGGAACGGCCTACGAGCAGTACTTC
CDR3aa: CASSVGPGTAYEQYF
abundance: NA
j_gene: TRBJ2-7
d_gene: NA
v_gene: TRBV9

CDR3nt: TGCGCCAGCAGCCAAGCGAGGGTAGCGGGAGTTGGTGAGCAGTTCTTC
CDR3aa: CASSQARVAGVGEQFF
abundance: few
j_gene: TRBJ2-1
d_gene: TRBD2
v_gene: TRBV4-1

CDR3nt: TGTGCCAGCAGCGTAGACTGGCAGGTCTCCTACGAGCAGTACTTC
CDR3aa: CASSVDWQVSYEQYF
abundance: few
j_gene: TRBJ2-7
d_gene: NA
v_gene: TRBV9

CDR3nt: TGCGCCAGCAGCTTGGTTTCAGGGTCCTACAATGAGCAGTTCTTC
CDR3aa: CASSLVSGSYNEQFF
abundance: NA
j_gene: TRBJ2-1
d_gene: NA
v_gene: TRBV5-1

CDR3nt: TGTGCCAGCAGCCAAGGATCGAGCGGGAGTCCCTCAGATACGCAGTATTTT
CDR3aa: CASSQGSSGSPSDTQYF
abundance: NA
j_gene: TRBJ2-3
d_gene: TRBD2
v_gene: TRBV14

CDR3nt: TGTGCCAGCAGCTTAATCGTCGGTTTGCGCCTCGGGCCCGGGGAGCTGTTTTTT
CDR3aa: CASSLIVGLRLGPGELFF
abundance: once
j_gene: TRBJ2-2
d_gene: NA
v_gene: TRBV7-3

CDR3nt: TGCGCCAGCAGCTTGCGGGCTACTAGCGGGAGTGCCGGCGGGGAGCTGTTTTTT
CDR3aa: CASSLRATSGSAGGELFF
abundance: few
j_gene: TRBJ2-2
d_gene: TRBD2
v_gene: TRBV5-1

CDR3nt: TGTGCCAGCAGTCGAAGCGCAGGGGCGGCCTACGAGCAGTACTTC
CDR3aa: CASSRSAGAAYEQYF
abundance: NA
j_gene: TRBJ2-7
d_gene: NA
v_gene: TRBV28

CDR3nt: TGTGCCTGGAGGCAGGGAAATTCACCCCTCCACTTT
CDR3aa: CAWRQGNSPLHF
abundance: NA
j_gene: TRBJ1-6
d_gene: NA
v_gene: TRBV30

CDR3nt: TGTGCCAGCAGTAAACTAGGACGGGGAGATACGCAGTATTTT
CDR3aa: CASSKLGRGDTQYF
abundance: NA
j_gene: TRBJ2-3
d_gene: NA
v_gene: TRBV6-5

CDR3nt: TGTGCCAGCAGTTTCCGACAGAACCCGAACACTGAAGCTTTCTTT
CDR3aa: CASSFRQNPNTEAFF
abundance: NA
j_gene: TRBJ1-1
d_gene: NA
v_gene: TRBV2

CDR3nt: TGCGCCAGCAGCCAGGACCCCGGGGATACGCAGTATTTT
CDR3aa: CASSQDPGDTQYF
abundance: NA
j_gene: TRBJ2-3
d_gene: NA
v_gene: TRBV4-1

CDR3nt: TGTGCCAGCACCGCACAGGGGACAGCGGAGACCCAGTACTTC
CDR3aa: CASTAQGTAETQYF
abundance: NA
j_gene: TRBJ2-5
d_gene: TRBD1
v_gene: TRBV6-6

CDR3nt: TGTGCCAGCAGCCAAGATTCGGCAGGGTATCAGCCCCAGCATTTT
CDR3aa: CASSQDSAGYQPQHF
abundance: NA
j_gene: TRBJ1-5
d_gene: NA
v_gene: TRBV4-2

CDR3nt: TGTGCCAGCAGTCCCACCGACAAGTTAGGCTACACCTTC
CDR3aa: CASSPTDKLGYTF
abundance: few
j_gene: TRBJ1-2
d_gene: NA
v_gene: TRBV27

CDR3nt: TGTGCCAGCAGCTTAGGGGGTAGGGGATATAACTCTGGAAACACCATATATTTT
CDR3aa: CASSLGGRGYNSGNTIYF
abundance: NA
j_gene: TRBJ1-3
d_gene: NA
v_gene: TRBV7-8

CDR3nt: TGTGCCTGGAGTGCGCAAAAGGGGTTTCGAGCAACCTACGAGCAGTACTTC
CDR3aa: CAWSAQKGFRATYEQYF
abundance: few
j_gene: TRBJ2-7
d_gene: NA
v_gene: TRBV30

CDR3nt: TGCGCCAGCACCAGGGGGGAGATGAACACCGGGGAGCTGTTTTTT
CDR3aa: CASTRGEMNTGELFF
abundance: NA
j_gene: TRBJ2-2
d_gene: NA
v_gene: TRBV5-1

CDR3nt: TGTGCCAGCAACAAAATAATGATAGCGGGAGGACTCTCCTACGAGCAGTACTTC
CDR3aa: CASNKIMIAGGLSYEQYF
abundance: NA
j_gene: TRBJ2-7
d_gene: TRBD2
v_gene: TRBV28

CDR3nt: TGTGCCAGCAGTTACCGCGGACCAACCTCCTACAATGAGCAGTTCTTC
CDR3aa: CASSYRGPTSYNEQFF
abundance: few
j_gene: TRBJ2-1
d_gene: NA
v_gene: TRBV5-6

CDR3nt: TGTGCCAGCAGACCACTAGCGGGACCTAGCACAGATACGCAGTATTTT
CDR3aa: CASRPLAGPSTDTQYF
abundance: NA
j_gene: TRBJ2-3
d_gene: TRBD2
v_gene: TRBV11-2

CDR3nt: TGTGCCAGCAGCCAAGGGACAGCGACCTACGAGCAGTACTTC
CDR3aa: CASSQGTATYEQYF
abundance: few
j_gene: TRBJ2-7
d_gene: TRBD1
v_gene: TRBV7-9